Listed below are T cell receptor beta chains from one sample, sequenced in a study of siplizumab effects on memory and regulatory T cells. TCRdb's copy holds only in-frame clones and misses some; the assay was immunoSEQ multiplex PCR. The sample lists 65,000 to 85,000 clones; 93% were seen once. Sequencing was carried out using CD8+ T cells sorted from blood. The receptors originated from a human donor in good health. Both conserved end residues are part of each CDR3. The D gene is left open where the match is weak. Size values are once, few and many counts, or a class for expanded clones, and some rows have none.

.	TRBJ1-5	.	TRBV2	TGTGCCAGCAGTGAGTATATGGGGGATCAGCCCCAGCATTTT	CASSEYMGDQPQHF
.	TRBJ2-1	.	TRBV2	TGTGCCAGCGCGCTGAGGGGCAATGAGCAGTTCTTC	CASALRGNEQFF
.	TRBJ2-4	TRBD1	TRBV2	TGTGCTCCCAGGGGGAACATTCAGTACTTC	CAPRGNIQYF
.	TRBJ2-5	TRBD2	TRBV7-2	TGTGCCAGCAGCTTAGAGCCAAGACTAGCGGTGCTTAATGGAGAGACCCAGTACTTC	CASSLEPRLAVLNGETQYF
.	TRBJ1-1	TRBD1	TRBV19	TGTGCCAGTAGTATCGGTGGACAGGGGAACACTGAAGCTTTCTTT	CASSIGGQGNTEAFF
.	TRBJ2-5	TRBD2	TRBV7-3	TGTGCCAGCAGCGGGGTGAGCGGGGAGGAAGAGACCCAGTACTTC	CASSGVSGEEETQYF
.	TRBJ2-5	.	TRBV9	TGTGCCAGCAGCGTTGGGGCCATCCAAGAGACCCAGTACTTC	CASSVGAIQETQYF
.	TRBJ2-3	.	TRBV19	TGTGCCAGTAGTCAAGGGGCAGATACGCAGTATTTT	CASSQGADTQYF
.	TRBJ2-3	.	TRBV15	TGTGCCACCAGCACGGGGGTTGTTAGAAACACAGATACGCAGTATTTT	CATSTGVVRNTDTQYF
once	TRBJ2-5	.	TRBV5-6	TGTGCCAGCAGCTTTTACGAGGAGACCCAGTACTTC	CASSFYEETQYF
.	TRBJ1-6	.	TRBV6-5	TGTGCCAGCAGTTACTCACTGGGGGAGTGGAATTCACCCCTCCACTTT	CASSYSLGEWNSPLHF
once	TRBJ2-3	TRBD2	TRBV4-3	TGCGCCAGCAGCAGGACTAGCGGTTTGACAGATACGCAGTATTTT	CASSRTSGLTDTQYF
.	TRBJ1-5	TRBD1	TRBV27	TGTGCCAGCAGTTTGACGCAGGGGGCCTATAGCAATCAGCCCCAGCATTTT	CASSLTQGAYSNQPQHF
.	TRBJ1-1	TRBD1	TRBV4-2	TGTGCCAGCAGCCTCGGACAGGCTGAAGCTTTCTTT	CASSLGQAEAFF
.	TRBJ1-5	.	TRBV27	TGTGCCAGCAGGGACAATTCCAATCAGCCCCAGCATTTT	CASRDNSNQPQHF
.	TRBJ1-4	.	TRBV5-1	TGCGCCAGCAGCCCGGAGGGGGGCCAAGCAACTAATGAAAAACTGTTTTTT	CASSPEGGQATNEKLFF
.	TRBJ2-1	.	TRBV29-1	TGCAGCGTTTGCCGCGGAACGACCTACAATGAGCAGTTCTTC	CSVCRGTTYNEQFF
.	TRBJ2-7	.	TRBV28	TGTGCCAGCAGTTTCAGAGGGGTCAGCTCCTACGAGCAGTACTTC	CASSFRGVSSYEQYF
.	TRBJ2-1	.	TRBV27	TGTGCCAGCAGTTTCAACTCCTACAATGAGCAGTTCTTC	CASSFNSYNEQFF
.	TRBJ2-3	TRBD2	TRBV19	TGTGCCAGTAGTATTGTGGCGGGGGGTTCCACAGATACGCAGTATTTT	CASSIVAGGSTDTQYF
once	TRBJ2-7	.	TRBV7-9	TGTGCCAGCAGGTGGCTCAGCTCCTACGAGCAGTACTTC	CASRWLSSYEQYF
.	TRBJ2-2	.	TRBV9	TGTGCCAGCAGCGTAGGGGGCCAAACCGGGGAGCTGTTTTTT	CASSVGGQTGELFF
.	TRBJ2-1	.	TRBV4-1	TGCGCCAGCAGCCATTCCCAGGGGATCAATGAGCAGTTCTTC	CASSHSQGINEQFF
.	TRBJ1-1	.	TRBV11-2	TGTGCCAGCAGCCTAACCGGGACAACTTTTTGGCCGAACACTGAAGCTTTCTTT	CASSLTGTTFWPNTEAFF
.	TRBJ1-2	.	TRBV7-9	TGTGCCAGCAGCTTAGATGTTAGCGGCTACACCTTC	CASSLDVSGYTF
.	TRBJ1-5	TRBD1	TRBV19	TGTGCCAGCGTTACCCAGGGGGCAAAAACGCCCCAGCATTTT	CASVTQGAKTPQHF
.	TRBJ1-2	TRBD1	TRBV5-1	TGCGCCAGCAGCTCGGTCCCGGGACAGGGAGACTATGGCTACACCTTC	CASSSVPGQGDYGYTF
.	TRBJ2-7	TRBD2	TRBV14	TGTGCCAGCAGCCCCCCGGGGGGGGACGAGCAGTACTTC	CASSPPGGDEQYF
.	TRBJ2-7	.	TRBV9	TGTGCCAGCAGCGTAGCTGGGCGCATCTCCTACGAGCAGTACTTC	CASSVAGRISYEQYF
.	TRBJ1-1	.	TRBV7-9	TGTGCCAGCAGCTTAGAAGAACAGCGCGAAGCTTTCTTT	CASSLEEQREAFF
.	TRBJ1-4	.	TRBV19	TGTGCCAGTAGTCACTATGAAAAACTGTTTTTT	CASSHYEKLFF
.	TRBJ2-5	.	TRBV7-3	TGTGCCAGCAGCCCCGCCGGGACAAATCAAGAGACCCAGTACTTC	CASSPAGTNQETQYF
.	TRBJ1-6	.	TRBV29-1	TGCAGCGTTGAATTAAGGGGCAGAATGGGAAATTCACCCCTCCACTTT	CSVELRGRMGNSPLHF
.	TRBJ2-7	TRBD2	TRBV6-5	TGTGCCAGCAGTTACGCGGCGGGGGGTCCCTACGAGCAGTACTTC	CASSYAAGGPYEQYF
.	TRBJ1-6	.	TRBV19	TGTGCCAGTACCACGGGGAATTCACCCCTCCACTTT	CASTTGNSPLHF
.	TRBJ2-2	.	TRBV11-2	TGTGCCAGCAACCCTGGGAGAGGGGGGAACACCGGGGAGCTGTTTTTT	CASNPGRGGNTGELFF
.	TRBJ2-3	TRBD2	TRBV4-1	TGCGCCAGCAGACAATTTTCACTAGCGGGGACAGATACGCAGTATTTT	CASRQFSLAGTDTQYF
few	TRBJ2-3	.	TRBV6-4	TGTGCCAGCAGTGGTGGCCAGGCGGACACAGATACGCAGTATTTT	CASSGGQADTDTQYF
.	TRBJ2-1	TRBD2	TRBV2	TGTGCCAGCTCCAGGTGGGGGGGTGCCTACAATGAGCAGTTCTTC	CASSRWGGAYNEQFF